This is a list of T cell receptor beta chains from one sample in a study of control samples from healthy donors and cancer patients. TCRdb's copy holds only in-frame clones and misses some; the assay was immunoSEQ multiplex PCR. The sample contains 90,000 to 100,000 clones, approximately 81% of which appear only once. Sequencing input: blood. These receptors came from a woman aged 25-40 years in good health. Both conserved end residues are part of each CDR3. Fields, in order: D gene, V gene, J gene, clone size, CDR3 DNA, CDR3 protein. A D gene is named only where the DNA matches it firmly. Rows may omit the clone size; those that give it use once, few, many or a size class.

TRBD2	TRBV4-2	TRBJ2-1	.	TGTGCCAGCAGCCGACGGATTAGCGGGGGCCAGGCGTCCTACAATGAGCAGTTCTTC	CASSRRISGGQASYNEQFF
.	TRBV4-1	TRBJ2-7	.	TGCGCCAGCAGCCAAGAGCTTCAGGCCTACGAGCAGTACTTC	CASSQELQAYEQYF
.	TRBV15	TRBJ2-5	.	TGTGCCACCAGCAGAGACGCGGGAACCCAAGAGACCCAGTACTTC	CATSRDAGTQETQYF
TRBD1	TRBV29-1	TRBJ1-5	.	TGCAGCGTTGCTTCCGACAGGGCTCAGCCCCAGCATTTT	CSVASDRAQPQHF
.	TRBV5-6	TRBJ1-5	few	TGTGCCAGCAGCTTGAGTCCCGGGAATAGCAATCAGCCCCAGCATTTT	CASSLSPGNSNQPQHF
TRBD1	TRBV7-2	TRBJ2-7	.	TGTGCCAGCAGTCGCCGCCCGGGACAGGGGCCGCCCTACGAGCAGTACTTC	CASSRRPGQGPPYEQYF
TRBD1	TRBV29-1	TRBJ1-6	.	TGCAGCGCCGGGGACAGAGATTCACCCCTCCACTTT	CSAGDRDSPLHF
.	TRBV27	TRBJ2-1	.	TGTGCCAGCAGTTTACTTGGTAGTGAGCAGTTCTTC	CASSLLGSEQFF
.	TRBV24-1	TRBJ2-1	.	TGTGCCACCAGTGGGAGGACCCAGCCCTACAATGAGCAGTTCTTC	CATSGRTQPYNEQFF
.	TRBV19	TRBJ1-1	few	TGTGCCAGTATGGAGGGATTGAACACTGAAGCTTTCTTT	CASMEGLNTEAFF
TRBD1	TRBV6-4	TRBJ1-2	.	TGTGCCAGCAGTGAGATTTCCGGGACAGGGGGACATGGCTACACCTTC	CASSEISGTGGHGYTF
.	TRBV3-1/TRBV3-2	TRBJ1-1	once	TGTGCCAGCAGCCAAGATAGGGCCGAAGTGGCGAACACTGAAGCTTTCTTT	CASSQDRAEVANTEAFF
.	TRBV18	TRBJ1-1	.	TGTGCCAGCTCACCTGGATTTATGAACACTGAAGCTTTCTTT	CASSPGFMNTEAFF
.	TRBV7-2	TRBJ2-1	.	TGTGCCAGCAGCCCGGGACGGGCCCAGGGGCAGTTCTTC	CASSPGRAQGQFF